This T cell receptor beta chain was sequenced in a study of shared clonotypes between healthy human individuals. The overall study: Researchers assigned three CD4 naive, three CD4 memory, two CD8 naive and one CD8 memory plate to each donor.

The repertoire was sequenced with immunoSEQ multiplex PCR; TCRdb's copy has only in-frame clones and lacks some. The table has around 2.1 million clones, 85% to 95% seen once. V was pared by 5 bases and J by 11 bases, with 21 bases between. Germline V gene sequence: CDR1 MNHEY, CDR2 SMNVEV (reference sequence). The CDR3 is 14 amino acids. Naive CD8 populations comprised CD45RO-negative cells positively selected for CCR7, excluding terminally differentiated effector memory CD45RA+ cells. The rearrangement uses TRBV27 and TRBJ1-1; a possible D gene is TRBD1 (5 bases). This sequence was found in a young man in good health. Some clones in this sample may be carry-over from other donors' samples. The sample taken for sequencing was naive CD8+ T cells from PBMCs. The CDR3 DNA is TGTGCCAGCAGTCCCCTCCCTATTACAGGATGGGCTTTCTTT. It translates to CASSPLPITGWAFF.